One sample yielded the 4 T cell receptor beta chains listed below, sequenced in a study of shared clonotypes between healthy human individuals. TCRdb keeps only in-frame clones here, not all; method: immunoSEQ multiplex PCR. The sample has approximately 500,000 clones; around 96% are singletons. Material for sequencing was naive CD4+ T cells sorted from blood. The subset: CD45RA+ positively selected. The receptors here all came from a woman aged 25-40 years in good health.

This sequence joins TRBV2 and TRBJ1-3, with TRBD1 as a possible D gene (5 bases). The CDR3 covers 14 residues. From germline, CDR1 is SNHLY and CDR2 FYNNEI. V dropped 6 bases and J dropped 4 bases, with 13 bases sitting between them. This CDR3 reads CASRADNPGNTIYF. Written as DNA, the CDR3 is TGTGCCAGCAGGGCGGACAATCCAGGAAACACCATATATTTT.

The chain couples TRBV29-1 to TRBJ2-1, with D unclear. Trimming cost V 4 bases and J 8 bases, with 18 bases left between them. The CDR3 totals 14 residues. CDR1 is SQVTM and CDR2 is ANQGSEA in the germline V gene. The CDR3 nucleotides are TGCAGCGTTGGGCGCAGATTCAAGACGGATGAGCAGTTCTTC. Translation gives CSVGRRFKTDEQFF.

The chain links TRBV18 to TRBJ2-2, with 12 bases identical to TRBD2. V shed 2 bases, J shed 5 bases, and the junction held 9 bases outside the gene matches. This CDR3 contains 18 residues. The germline gives CDR1 KGHSH, CDR2 LQKENI. DNA of the CDR3: TGTGCCAGCTCACCAATCCGGTCGGGACTAGCGGGTACCGGGGAGCTGTTTTTT. This codes for CASSPIRSGLAGTGELFF.

The chain carries TRBV19 and TRBJ2-1; TRBD2 aligns across 8 bases. Per germline, CDR1 LNHDA and CDR2 SQIVND (reference sequence). V lost 1 base and J lost 9; bases outside the gene matches: 2. The CDR3 totals 13 residues. The CDR3 DNA is TGTGCCAGTAGTATAGTAGCGGGACCTGAGCAGTTCTTC. Translating it yields CASSIVAGPEQFF. Full variable domain (remainder filled in from reference TRBV19 and TRBJ2-1): DGGITQSPKYLFRKEGQNVTLSCEQNLNHDAMYWYRQDPGQGLRLIYYSQIVNDFQKGDIAEGYSVSREKKESFPLTVTSAQKNPTAFYLCASSIVAGPEQFFGPGTRLTVL.